The present TCR beta chain was sequenced within a study of T cell changes during pregnancy in multiple sclerosis. Here immunoSEQ multiplex PCR was the method, and the copy in TCRdb shows in-frame clones only, minus some. This table has tens of thousands of clones, approximately 90% appearing once. Germline values: CDR1 GTSNPN, CDR2 SVGIG (reference sequence). The CDR3 consists of 14 residues. V was clipped by 1 base and J by 6 bases; unmatched bases: 3. This TCR came from a female donor with multiple sclerosis, enrolled in a pregnancy study. Sequencing was performed on CD8+ T cells from peripheral blood mononuclear cells, taken in the second trimester of pregnancy. V usage is TRBV30 and J usage is TRBJ1-5; 10 nucleotides line up with TRBD1. The CDR3 sequence is CAWSATGGPQPQHF. The CDR3 coding sequence is TGTGCCTGGAGTGCGACAGGGGGCCCTCAGCCCCAGCATTTT.